The source of this T cell receptor beta chain is a study of blood T cell repertoires in COVID-19. As for the study in general: PBMCs, B-cell-depleted T cells, or T cells were the source of the cDNA or gDNA that made up the material.

From germline, CDR1 is SQVTM and CDR2 ANQGSEA. The CDR3 length is 12 residues. V gave up 4 bases and J gave up 8 bases, with 11 bases separating them. Seattle patients were enrolled while actively infected and followed longitudinally. Authors' data handling: Reference gene primers were amplified, and this amplification served to estimate nucleated cell counts. Clones were sequenced by immunoSEQ multiplex PCR, and TCRdb holds only the in-frame ones, with some missing. V and J calls and clone size come straight from that table; D and trimming were deduced from the DNA. The sample consists of approximately 170,000 clones, over 85% of them appearing once.

The TCR comes from a woman in her fifties or sixties with COVID-19, enrolled during active disease. The rearrangement links TRBV29-1 to TRBJ1-4, with D uncertain. Sequenced material: peripheral blood. CDR3 DNA sequence: TGCAGCGTTGGGGGAGGAGGAGAAAAACTGTTTTTT. It codes for CSVGGGGEKLFF.